The 13 T cell receptor beta chains listed next were all sequenced from one sample in a study of blood T cell repertoires in COVID-19. Clones were sequenced by immunoSEQ multiplex PCR, and TCRdb holds only the in-frame ones, with some missing. The sample contains under 200,000 clones, around nine tenths of which appear only once. Material for sequencing was peripheral blood. The source is a man aged 50 to 59 who had recovered from COVID-19.

This clone turned up a few times. J is TRBJ2-1 and V is TRBV20-1; D is possibly TRBD1 (6 bases). Trimming took 5 bases from V and 6 from J, leaving 8 bases between them. The CDR3 runs 11 residues. Germline V lookup: CDR1 DFQATT, CDR2 SNEGSKA (reference sequence). The CDR3: CSAWDINEQFF. The CDR3 DNA is TGCAGTGCTTGGGACATCAATGAGCAGTTCTTC.

The genes are TRBV9 and TRBJ2-1, with D tentatively TRBD2 (6 bases). Trimming left V 0 bases short and J 4 bases short, with 11 bases between. The CDR3 runs 15 residues. Germline V CDR1 and CDR2: SGDLS, YYNGEE. The CDR3 region is CASSVGGDWYNEQFF. The CDR3 bases are TGTGCCAGCAGCGTAGGCGGGGACTGGTACAATGAGCAGTTCTTC.

The chain joins TRBV15 to TRBJ1-5; D ambiguous. Trimming took off 5 bases at V and 4 bases at J, with 12 bases between the two ends. The CDR3 has 14 amino acids. In germline, CDR1 is LNHNV, CDR2 YYDKDF (reference sequence). The CDR3 DNA follows: TGTGCCACCAGCGGTCAGAGGGTAAATCAGCCCCAGCATTTT. This gives the protein CATSGQRVNQPQHF. Full variable domain (missing parts from reference TRBV15 and TRBJ1-5): DAMVIQNPRYQVTQFGKPVTLSCSQTLNHNVMYWYQQKSSQAPKLLFHYYDKDFNNEADTPDNFQSRRPNTSFCFLDIRSPGLGDTAMYLCATSGQRVNQPQHFGDGTRLSIL.

The V and J genes are TRBV6-6 and TRBJ2-3; possibly TRBD2 for D (6 bases). Between the trimmed V and J ends, which lost 10 bases and 0 bases, there was a span of 17 bases. Germline-derived CDR1 and CDR2 are MNHNY and SVGAGI (reference sequence). The CDR3 loop spans 15 amino acids. The CDR3 loop is CATLAGAGSTDTQYF. CDR3 coding DNA: TGTGCCACTCTTGCCGGGGCGGGAAGCACAGATACGCAGTATTTT.

This clone was seen only once. V gene TRBV28 combines with J gene TRBJ2-7, with 9 bases aligning to TRBD1. This CDR3 contains 16 residues. J was trimmed by 3 bases and V by 2 bases; bases with no gene match: 8. The V gene's germline CDR1 is MDHEN and CDR2 SYDVKM. CDR3 DNA: TGTGCCAGCAGTTTAAGTCGGACAGGGGTCTTCTACGAGCAGTACTTC. Protein product: CASSLSRTGVFYEQYF. Full variable domain (missing parts from reference TRBV28 and TRBJ2-7): DVKVTQSSRYLVKRTGEKVFLECVQDMDHENMFWYRQDPGLGLRLIYFSYDVKMKEKGDIPEGYSVSREKKERFSLILESASTNQTSMYLCASSLSRTGVFYEQYFGPGTRLTVT.

This chain uses TRBV10-3 with TRBJ2-7; 8 nucleotides align to TRBD1. The CDR3 extends over 14 amino acids. Germline lookup yields CDR1 ENHRY and CDR2 SYGVKD. J lost 5 bases, V lost 4 bases, and 7 bases had no gene match. CDR3 bases: TGTGCCATCAGTGGTCTGGACAGGGTGGACGAGCAGTACTTC. Encoded protein: CAISGLDRVDEQYF.

The chain employs TRBV24-1 and TRBJ1-2; a possible D gene is TRBD1 (6 bases). The length of the CDR3 is 14 residues. V dropped 4 bases and J dropped 8 bases, with 16 bases sitting between them. CDR1 and CDR2 from the germline V gene are KGHDR and SFDVKD. In DNA form, the CDR3 reads TGTGCCACCAGTGACTCGACAGGAGAGAAGGGCTACACCTTC. Translated: CATSDSTGEKGYTF.

This sequence joins TRBV5-6 and TRBJ2-3; 8 bases fit TRBD2. This CDR3 region has 17 residues. The germline gives CDR1 SGHDT, CDR2 YYEEEE. Trimming removed 0 bases from V and 4 bases from J; junction bases left unmatched: 10. The CDR3 sequence: CASSLAGYGGAADTQYF. CDR3 nucleotides: TGTGCCAGCAGCTTGGCCGGGTACGGGGGGGCGGCAGATACGCAGTATTTT.

In its sample, this clone was seen a few times. The rearrangement joins TRBV29-1 to TRBJ2-3; 11 nucleotides align to TRBD2. V shed 7 bases, J shed 7 bases, and the junction held 13 bases outside the gene matches. CDR1 is SQVTM and CDR2 is ANQGSEA in the germline V gene. The CDR3 consists of 15 residues. The CDR3 DNA reads as TGCAGCGGGGCGACTAGCGGGGCTCGGGCACATACGCAGTATTTT. Encoded protein: CSGATSGARAHTQYF.

The chain recombines TRBV28 with TRBJ1-2, with TRBD1 matching 7 bases. V dropped 6 bases and J dropped 7; count of bases not matched to a gene: 8. The CDR3 spans 13 residues. CDR1 MDHEN and CDR2 SYDVKM come from the germline V gene. The CDR3: CASRPTGATGYTF. The CDR3 nucleotides read TGTGCCAGCAGGCCTACAGGGGCGACTGGCTACACCTTC.

This chain joins TRBV5-5 and TRBJ2-5; D is perhaps TRBD1 (7 bases). There are 16 residues in the CDR3. The V gene lost 0 bases and the J gene lost 4 bases, with 16 bases spanning the gap. Germline CDR1 is SGHKS and CDR2 is YYEKEE (reference sequence). CDR3 amino acids: CASSLAPGAGGETQYF. CDR3 nucleotides: TGTGCCAGCAGCTTGGCCCCGGGAGCAGGGGGAGAGACCCAGTACTTC.

This sequence joins TRBV24-1 and TRBJ2-7, with TRBD1 matching 7 bases. V was clipped by 3 bases and J by 5 bases; unmatched bases: 12. The CDR3 totals 16 residues. Germline CDR1 reads KGHDR; CDR2 reads SFDVKD. The CDR3 coding sequence is TGTGCCACCAGTGATCCCGGGACAGCCCTCCCGGACGAGCAGTACTTC. This encodes CATSDPGTALPDEQYF.

The chain couples TRBV2 to TRBJ1-6; TRBD1 agrees at 7 bases. Germline assignment: CDR1 SNHLY and CDR2 FYNNEI. The CDR3 has 16 amino acids. The trim removed 6 bases at V and 6 bases at J, leaving 11 bases unmatched. The CDR3 spells CASRMTEQGVNSPLHF. The DNA of the CDR3 is TGTGCCAGCAGGATGACCGAGCAGGGGGTTAATTCACCCCTCCACTTT.